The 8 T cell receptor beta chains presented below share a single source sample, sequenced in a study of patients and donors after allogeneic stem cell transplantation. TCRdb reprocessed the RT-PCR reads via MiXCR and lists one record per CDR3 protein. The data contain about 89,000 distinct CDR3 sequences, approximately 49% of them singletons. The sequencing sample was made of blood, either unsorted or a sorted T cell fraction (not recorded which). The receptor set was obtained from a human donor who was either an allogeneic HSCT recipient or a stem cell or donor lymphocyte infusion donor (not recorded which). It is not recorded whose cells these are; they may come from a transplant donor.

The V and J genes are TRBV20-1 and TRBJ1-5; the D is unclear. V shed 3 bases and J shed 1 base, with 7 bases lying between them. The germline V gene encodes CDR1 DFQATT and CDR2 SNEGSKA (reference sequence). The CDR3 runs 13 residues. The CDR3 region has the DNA TGCAGTGCTAGCGGCGGAAGCAATCAGCCCCAGCATTTT. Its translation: CSASGGSNQPQHF.

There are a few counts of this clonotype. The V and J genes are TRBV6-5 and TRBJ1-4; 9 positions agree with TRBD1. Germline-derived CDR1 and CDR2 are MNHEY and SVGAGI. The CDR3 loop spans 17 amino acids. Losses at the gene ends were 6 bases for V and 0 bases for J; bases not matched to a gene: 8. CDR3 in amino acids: CASSRTGALATNEKLFF. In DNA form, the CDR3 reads TGTGCCAGCAGCCGGACAGGGGCCCTTGCAACTAATGAAAAACTGTTTTTT.

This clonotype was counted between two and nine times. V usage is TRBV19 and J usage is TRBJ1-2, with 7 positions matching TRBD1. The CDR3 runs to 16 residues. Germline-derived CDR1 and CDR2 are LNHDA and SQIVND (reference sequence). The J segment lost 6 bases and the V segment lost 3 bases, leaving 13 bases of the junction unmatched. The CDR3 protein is CASSIPPGQAFHGYTF. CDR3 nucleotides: TGTGCCAGTAGTATCCCACCCGGACAGGCGTTTCATGGCTACACCTTC.

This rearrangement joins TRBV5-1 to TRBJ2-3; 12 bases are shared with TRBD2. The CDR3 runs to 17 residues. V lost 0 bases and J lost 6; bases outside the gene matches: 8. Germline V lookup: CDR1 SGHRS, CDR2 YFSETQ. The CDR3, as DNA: TGCGCCAGCAGCTTGGAGGCTAGCGGGAGGGCCGTGGATACGCAGTATTTT. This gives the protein CASSLEASGRAVDTQYF.

CDR3: CSVVARGQETQYF. CDR3 bases: TGCAGCGTTGTAGCCAGGGGCCAAGAGACCCAGTACTTC. The chain has TRBV29-1 and TRBJ2-5; TRBD1 might be the D (6 bases). Germline V lookup: CDR1 SQVTM, CDR2 ANQGSEA. With 4 bases removed from V and 1 base from J, the gap between germline ends came to 10 bases. The CDR3 is 13 residues long.

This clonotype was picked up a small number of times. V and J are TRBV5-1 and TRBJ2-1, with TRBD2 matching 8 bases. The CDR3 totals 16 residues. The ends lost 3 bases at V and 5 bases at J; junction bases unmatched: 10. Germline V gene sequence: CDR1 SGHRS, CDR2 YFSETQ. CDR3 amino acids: CASSSGSGRSNNEQFF. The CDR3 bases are TGCGCCAGCAGCTCCGGAAGCGGGAGATCGAACAATGAGCAGTTCTTC.

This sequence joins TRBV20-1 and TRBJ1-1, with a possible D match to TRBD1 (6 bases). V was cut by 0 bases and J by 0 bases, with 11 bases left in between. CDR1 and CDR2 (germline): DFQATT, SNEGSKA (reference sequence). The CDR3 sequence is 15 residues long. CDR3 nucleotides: TGCAGTGCTAGAGATATGGGGGCCGTGAACACTGAAGCTTTCTTT. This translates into CSARDMGAVNTEAFF.

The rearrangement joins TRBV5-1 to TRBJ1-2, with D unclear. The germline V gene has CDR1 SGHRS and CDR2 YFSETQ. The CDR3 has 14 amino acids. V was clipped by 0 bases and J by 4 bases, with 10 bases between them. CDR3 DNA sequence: TGCGCCAGCAGCTTGGGATCAAATGGCTATGGCTACACCTTC. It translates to CASSLGSNGYGYTF.